Described below is a single T cell receptor beta chain sequence and its context. The antigen is undetermined. Profiled with immunoSEQ multiplex PCR; TCRdb holds only in-frame clones, not every one. Here the sample spans roughly 19,000 clones, roughly 70% being singletons. Antigen-specific CD4+ T cells were expanded with viral peptide pools in the ViraFEST assay before sequencing. Upon completion of roughly ten days in culture, CD4+ T cells were isolated. Negative nucleocapsid antibody tests before and after vaccination confirmed no previous SARS-CoV-2 infection. Peptides at around 10 ug/ml and IL-2 at around 9.3 IU/ml were added to some 2 million PBMC per well. The data originate from a study of vaccination effects on CD4 cells after COVID-19. The study, taken as a whole, reports: Vaccine- and infection-induced clones showed marked clonal contraction late following vaccination.

The source of this sequence is a human donor who received a COVID-19 vaccine. Sample: CD4+ T cells from PBMCs cultured with HCoV-NL63 spike peptides, taken before COVID-19 vaccination.

The CDR3 loop reads CATSREAGIDTQYF. CDR3 in DNA: TGTGCCACCAGCAGAGAGGCAGGCATAGATACGCAGTATTTT. J is TRBJ2-3 and V is TRBV15; D not certain. Germline V CDR1 and CDR2: LNHNV, YYDKDF (reference sequence). The V end lost 0 bases, the J end lost 5 bases, and 9 bases lay between the germline ends. This CDR3 is 14 amino acids long.